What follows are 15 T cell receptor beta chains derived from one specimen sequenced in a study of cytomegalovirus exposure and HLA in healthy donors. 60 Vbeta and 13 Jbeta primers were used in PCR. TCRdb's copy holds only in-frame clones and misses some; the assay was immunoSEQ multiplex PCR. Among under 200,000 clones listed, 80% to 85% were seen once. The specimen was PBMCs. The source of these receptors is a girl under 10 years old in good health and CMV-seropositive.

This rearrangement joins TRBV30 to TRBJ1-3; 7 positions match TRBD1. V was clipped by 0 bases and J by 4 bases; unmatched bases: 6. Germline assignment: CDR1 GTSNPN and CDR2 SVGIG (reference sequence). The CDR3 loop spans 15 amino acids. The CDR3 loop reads CAWSVRGGPGNTIYF. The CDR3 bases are TGTGCCTGGAGTGTACGAGGGGGCCCCGGAAACACCATATATTTT.

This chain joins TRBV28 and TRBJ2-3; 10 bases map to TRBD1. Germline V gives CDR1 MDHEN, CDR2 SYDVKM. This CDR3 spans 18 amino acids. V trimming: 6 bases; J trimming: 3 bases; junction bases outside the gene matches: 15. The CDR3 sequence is CASSPDRVGDRGTDTQYF. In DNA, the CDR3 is TGTGCCAGCAGCCCTGATCGGGTCGGGGACAGGGGTACAGATACGCAGTATTTT. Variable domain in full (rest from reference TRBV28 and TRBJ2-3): DVKVTQSSRYLVKRTGEKVFLECVQDMDHENMFWYRQDPGLGLRLIYFSYDVKMKEKGDIPEGYSVSREKKERFSLILESASTNQTSMYLCASSPDRVGDRGTDTQYFGPGTRLTVL.

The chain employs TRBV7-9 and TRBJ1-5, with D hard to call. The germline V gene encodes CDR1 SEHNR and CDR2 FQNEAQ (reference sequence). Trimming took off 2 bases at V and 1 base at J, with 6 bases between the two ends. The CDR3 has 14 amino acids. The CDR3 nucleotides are TGTGCCAGCAGCTTAAGAGGGAGCAATCAGCCCCAGCATTTT. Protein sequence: CASSLRGSNQPQHF.

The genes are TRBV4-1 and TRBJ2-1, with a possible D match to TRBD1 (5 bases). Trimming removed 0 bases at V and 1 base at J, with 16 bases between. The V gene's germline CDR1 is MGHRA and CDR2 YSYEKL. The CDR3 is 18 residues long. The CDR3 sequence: CASSQEGQKGGSYNEQFF. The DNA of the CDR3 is TGCGCCAGCAGCCAAGAGGGGCAGAAGGGTGGGTCCTACAATGAGCAGTTCTTC.

This CDR3 is CASIYRGENGYTF. As DNA, the CDR3 is TGTGCCAGCATCTACAGGGGGGAGAATGGCTACACCTTC. The J gene is TRBJ1-2, the V gene TRBV6-6; the match to TRBD1 covers 8 bases. Germline-derived CDR1 and CDR2 are MNHNY and SVGAGI (reference sequence). After removal of 7 bases from V and 6 bases from J, the junction contained 7 bases not matched to a gene. The CDR3 runs 13 residues.

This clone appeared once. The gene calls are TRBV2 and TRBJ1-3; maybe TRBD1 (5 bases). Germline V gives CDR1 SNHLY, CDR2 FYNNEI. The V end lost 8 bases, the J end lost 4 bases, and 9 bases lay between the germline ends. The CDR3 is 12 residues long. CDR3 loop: CASAGDGNTIYF. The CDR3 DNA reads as TGTGCCAGCGCGGGGGACGGAAACACCATATATTTT.

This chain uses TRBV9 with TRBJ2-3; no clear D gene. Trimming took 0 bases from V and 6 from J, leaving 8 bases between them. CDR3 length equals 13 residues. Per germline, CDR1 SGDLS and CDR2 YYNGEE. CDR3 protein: CASSVAGGDTQYF. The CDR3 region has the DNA TGTGCCAGCAGCGTAGCGGGTGGGGATACGCAGTATTTT.

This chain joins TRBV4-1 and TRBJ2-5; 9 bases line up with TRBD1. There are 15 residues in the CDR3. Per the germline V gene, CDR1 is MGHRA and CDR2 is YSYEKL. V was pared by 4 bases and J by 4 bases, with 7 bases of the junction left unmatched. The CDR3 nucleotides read TGCGCCAGCAGCCCCTACAGGGGGCTACGAGAGACCCAGTACTTC. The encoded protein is CASSPYRGLRETQYF.

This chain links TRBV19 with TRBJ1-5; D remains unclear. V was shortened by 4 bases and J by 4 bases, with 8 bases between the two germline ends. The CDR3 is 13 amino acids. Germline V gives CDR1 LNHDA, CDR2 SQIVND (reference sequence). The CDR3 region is CASSRSVNQPQHF. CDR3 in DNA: TGTGCCAGTAGTAGGTCAGTAAATCAGCCCCAGCATTTT. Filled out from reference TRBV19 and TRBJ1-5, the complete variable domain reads DGGITQSPKYLFRKEGQNVTLSCEQNLNHDAMYWYRQDPGQGLRLIYYSQIVNDFQKGDIAEGYSVSREKKESFPLTVTSAQKNPTAFYLCASSRSVNQPQHFGDGTRLSIL.

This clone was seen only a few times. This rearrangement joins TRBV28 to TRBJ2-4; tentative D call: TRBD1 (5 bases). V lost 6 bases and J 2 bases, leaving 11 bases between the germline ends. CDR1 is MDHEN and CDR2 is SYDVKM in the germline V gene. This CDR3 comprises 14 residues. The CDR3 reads CASSLGVSKNIQYF. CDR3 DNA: TGTGCCAGCAGCCTAGGGGTGTCCAAAAACATTCAGTACTTC.

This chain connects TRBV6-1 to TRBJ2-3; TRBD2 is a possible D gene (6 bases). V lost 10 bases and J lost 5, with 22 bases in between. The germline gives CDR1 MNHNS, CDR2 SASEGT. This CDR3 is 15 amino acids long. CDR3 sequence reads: CANSRWGQAGDTQYF. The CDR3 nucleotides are TGTGCCAACTCTAGATGGGGTCAAGCGGGAGATACGCAGTATTTT.

The CDR3 DNA reads TGCGCCAGCAGTCTGATTCTAGCGGGAGAGGGCGGGGAGCTGTTTTTT. Protein: CASSLILAGEGGELFF. The V gene is TRBV10-1, the J gene TRBJ2-2; 10 bases fit TRBD2. Germline CDR1 is WNHNN and CDR2 is SYGVQD (reference sequence). This CDR3 spans 16 amino acids. J gave up 7 bases and V 5 bases, and 10 bases lay outside the gene matches.

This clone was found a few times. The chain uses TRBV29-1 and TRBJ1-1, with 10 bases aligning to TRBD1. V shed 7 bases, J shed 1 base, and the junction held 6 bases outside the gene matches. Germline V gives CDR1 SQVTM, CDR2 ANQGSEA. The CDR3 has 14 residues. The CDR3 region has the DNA TGCAGCGGGGGGGGGACAGGGGAGAACACTGAAGCTTTCTTT. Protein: CSGGGTGENTEAFF.

The CDR3 sequence is CAISESGTGMANEQFF. CDR3 nucleotide sequence: TGTGCCATCAGTGAGTCCGGGACAGGGATGGCCAATGAGCAGTTCTTC. The rearrangement joins TRBV10-3 to TRBJ2-1; 9 bases are a match to TRBD1. The CDR3 has 16 residues. V was pared by 0 bases and J by 6 bases, with 6 bases of the junction left unmatched. In germline, CDR1 is ENHRY, CDR2 SYGVKD.

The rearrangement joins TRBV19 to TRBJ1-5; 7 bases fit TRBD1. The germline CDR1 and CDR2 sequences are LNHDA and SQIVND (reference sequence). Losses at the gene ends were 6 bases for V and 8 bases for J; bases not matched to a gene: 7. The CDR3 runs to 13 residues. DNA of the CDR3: TGTGCCAGTAGGGGACAGAGTCTTAAGCCCCAGCATTTT. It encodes CASRGQSLKPQHF.